The subject of this entry is one T cell receptor (beta chain). This sample is drawn from a study of cytomegalovirus exposure and HLA in healthy donors. Germline CDR1 is SGHDT and CDR2 is YYEEEE. The CDR3 has 19 residues. With V trimmed by 1 base and J by 4 bases, 12 bases remained unmatched. PCR was performed using 60 Vbeta and 13 Jbeta primers. TCRdb's copy holds only in-frame clones and misses some; the assay was immunoSEQ multiplex PCR. Of around 150,000 clones in the sample, about 78% were seen once. The J gene is TRBJ2-6, the V gene TRBV5-6; TRBD1 matches 9 bases. The TCR comes from a male donor in good health and CMV-seronegative. Input material: PBMCs. CDR3 in amino acids: CASSLLSGTGKKGANVLTF. The CDR3 region has the DNA TGTGCCAGCAGCTTGTTATCCGGGACAGGGAAAAAGGGGGCCAACGTCCTGACTTTC.